The source of this TCR beta chain is a study of early T cells in non-severe SARS-CoV-2 infection listed by TCRdb under 2021. Looking at the study overall: Bulk RNA from unsorted whole blood was used for TCR sequencing, so alpha and beta chains could not be paired.

A case-control design nested within a healthcare worker cohort in London, UK, was used, with weekly nasopharyngeal swab PCR tests and blood sampling performed. Healthcare workers were recruited during the week of the UK lockdown, between 23 and 31 March 2020, and followed weekly for up to roughly 15 weeks. There are many counts of this clonotype. Its antigen is still unknown. Base qualities are missing; no much larger clone stands one base away. Preparation of the library involved 5' RACE. Reads for this sample came from a NextSeq 500. To correct for sequencing error and PCR bias, the TCR library protocol tagged individual cDNA molecules with unique molecular identifiers. Both TCR alpha and beta chains were sequenced, and tight co-correlation was observed between alpha and beta sequence abundances in each sample. From the authors' description of their analysis: Decombinator V4 was used to perform V gene, J gene and CDR3 annotation of TCR sequences. Expanded TCRs were defined as changing significantly between any two time points under a Poisson model with p below 0.0001. Abundances of TCRs were expressed as counts per million after normalisation to the total number of TCRs sequenced in each sample. TRAV1-2 paired with TRAJ12, TRAJ20 or TRAJ33 defined MAIT TCRs, while TRAV10 paired with TRAJ18 defined iNKT TCRs. A search of VDJdb, accessed on 1 November 2021, was run for TCRs annotated to CMV, EBV and SARS-CoV-2, with TCRs annotated for multiple antigens excluded. Clones were called with MiXCR by TCRdb after fastp trimmed the public reads at Q25, and only in-frame beta chains were retained. Every CDR3 protein is listed once, alongside the most common genes and DNA of its rows. TCRdb's processing, not the authors', yielded these V and J calls. The sample data list more than 25,000 distinct CDR3 sequences, and 9.5% to 10% of these were observed just once. The ten largest clones take up roughly 13% of the sample.

From the germline V gene (reference sequence), CDR1 is LGHDT and CDR2 is YNNKEL. Compared with germline, V lacks 6 bases and J lacks 0 bases; bases without a gene match: 11. The CDR3, from cysteine to phenylalanine, totals 17 residues. This entry keeps only the CDR3 DNA: 51 bases, framed from base 1. The paper's findings and limits, for the study overall: Matching against VDJdb was skewed toward anti-spike CD8 responses, likely underestimated virus-specific expansions, and missed private and CD4 specificities.

The V gene is TRBV3-1 and the J gene is TRBJ2-1, and TRBD1 matches 7 of the central bases. The sample consisted of whole blood. This sequence was found in an adult who was a healthcare worker with PCR-confirmed SARS-CoV-2 infection or an uninfected control (not recorded which). The sequenced DNA is TGTGCCAGCAGTCAAACCATAGGACAGGACTCCTACAATGAGCAGTTCTTC. This sequence encodes CASSQTIGQDSYNEQFF.